One and the same sample provided the 5 T cell receptor beta chains below, sequenced in a study of CD8+CD57+ T cells in acquired aplastic anemia. The use of genomic DNA as template underpinned the TCR beta VDJ and CDR3 profiling. Via MiXCR, TCRdb re-called the reads, giving one row per CDR3 protein. The repertoire consists of 260,000 or so distinct CDR3 sequences, with around 82% occurring once and the leading ten covering over 35%. Patients picked for sequencing had shown CD8+CD57+ cell expansion detected by flow cytometry. The specimen was sorted CD4+, CD8+, or CD8+CD57+ T cells (not recorded which) from PBMCs. The source of these receptors is a human donor with aplastic anemia.

With regard to this clonotype: One end of the junction fails to match germline, which may point to a read error. V usage is TRBV7-9 and J usage is TRBJ1-5, with D uncertain. CDR3 length: 14 amino acids. CDR1 SEHNR and CDR2 FQNEAQ come from the germline V gene (reference sequence). Here the CDR3 DNA reads TGTGCCAGCAGCTTAGCTCCCGGCGAGCTGCCTCATGGATTT. It yields the protein CASSLAPGELPHGF. Based on the CDR3 plus reference TRBV7-9 and TRBJ1-5, the full variable domain is DTGVSQNPRHKITKRGQNVTFRCDPISEHNRLYWYRQTLGQGPEFLTYFQNEAQLEKSRLLSDRFSAERPKGSFSTLEIQRTEQGDSAMYLCASSLAPGELPHGFGDGTRLSIL.

The chain employs TRBV11-1 and TRBJ2-3; D remains unclear. CDR1 is SGHAT, CDR2 FQDESV, per germline (reference sequence). The CDR3 has 13 residues. V shed 8 bases and J shed 7 bases, with 16 bases lying between them. The CDR3 DNA reads TGTGCCAGCGGGTACGGCGATACGAATACGCAGTATTTT. This encodes CASGYGDTNTQYF.

The chain has TRBV6-6 and TRBJ2-5; a weak D match, TRBD2 (6 bases). Trimming shortened V by 6 bases and J by 5 bases, and 16 bases separated the two germline ends. Germline CDR1 is MNHNY and CDR2 is SVGAGI (reference sequence). The CDR3 totals 14 residues. CDR3 protein: CASSPQVGGETQYF. CDR3 nucleotides: TGTGCCAGCAGCCCCCAAGTGGGAGGCGAGACCCAGTACTTC.

With regard to this clonotype: The missing conserved phenylalanine or tryptophan at the end of this CDR3 makes a read error likely. Because the CDR3's place on the DNA is in doubt, the DNA is left out and the CDR3 is given as listed by TCRdb. The chain carries TRBV7-9 and TRBJ2-3; TRBD1, the D gene given by the table, was not confirmed from the DNA. The CDR3 totals 13 residues, both ends included. Germline V lookup: CDR1 SEHNR, CDR2 FQNEAQ (reference sequence). The CDR3 sequence is CASGVQSTGGQNL.

About this clonotype itself: One end of the junction fails to match germline, which may point to a read error. The chain recombines TRBV7-2 with TRBJ1-5; the D gene is possibly TRBD1 (5 bases). The CDR3 contains 13 residues. In germline, CDR1 is SGHTA, CDR2 FQGNSA. The CDR3 spells CASSHAGTPAQHF. The DNA of the CDR3 is TGCGCCAGCAGCCATGCAGGGACTCCGGCCCAGCATTTT.